This T cell receptor (beta chain) was profiled in a study of cytomegalovirus exposure and HLA in healthy donors. The CDR3 has 16 amino acids. After removal of 4 bases from V and 2 bases from J, the junction contained 11 bases not matched to a gene. From germline, CDR1 is SGHDN and CDR2 FVKESK. 60 Vbeta and 13 Jbeta primers were used in PCR. The data were produced by immunoSEQ multiplex PCR, yet TCRdb's version contains in-frame clones alone and is incomplete. The sample lists 140,000 or so clones; approximately 76% were seen once. The chain has TRBV14 and TRBJ2-7, with TRBD2 identical over 7 bases. The TCR comes from a man aged 40-49 years in good health and CMV-seronegative. Sequences were obtained from PBMCs. As DNA, the CDR3 is TGTGCCAGCAGCCGCAAATACGGACTAGAGGCCTACGAGCAGTACTTC. Its translation: CASSRKYGLEAYEQYF.